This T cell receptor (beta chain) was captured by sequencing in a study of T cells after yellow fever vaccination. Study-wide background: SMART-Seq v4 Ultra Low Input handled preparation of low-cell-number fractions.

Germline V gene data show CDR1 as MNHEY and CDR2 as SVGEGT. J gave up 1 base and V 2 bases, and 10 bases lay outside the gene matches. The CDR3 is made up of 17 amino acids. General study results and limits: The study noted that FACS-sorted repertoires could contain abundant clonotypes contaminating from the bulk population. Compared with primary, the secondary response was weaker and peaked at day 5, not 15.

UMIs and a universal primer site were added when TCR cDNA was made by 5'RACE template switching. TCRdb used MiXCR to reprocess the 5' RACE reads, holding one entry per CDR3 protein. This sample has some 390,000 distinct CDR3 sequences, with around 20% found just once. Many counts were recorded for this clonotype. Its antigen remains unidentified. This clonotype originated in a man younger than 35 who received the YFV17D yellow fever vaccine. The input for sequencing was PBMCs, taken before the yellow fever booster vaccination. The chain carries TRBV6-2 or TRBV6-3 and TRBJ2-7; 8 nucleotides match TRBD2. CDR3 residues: CASSYHTSGGSSYEQYF. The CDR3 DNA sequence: TGTGCCAGCAGTTACCACACGAGCGGGGGCTCTTCCTACGAGCAGTACTTC.